This TCR beta chain comes out of a study of regulatory T cells in long-lasting Graves disease. The study, taken as a whole, reports: Persistent patients had more shared public clonotypes (under 3,000) than new patients (around 1,000).

This clonotype was recorded many times. The target antigen is unknown. The time point: persistent/refractory GD, antithyroid drugs over 5 years with positive TRAb. Making the TCR library involved RNA that had been extracted from PBMCs. The CDR3 totals 14 residues. The V end was cut by 2 bases, the J end by 2 bases, with 9 bases between. Germline loops: CDR1 MNHNS, CDR2 SASEGT. According to the study, TCR beta libraries were built with iRepertoire HTBI primers and CDR3-region Arm-PCR. One entry per CDR3 protein, called by TCRdb with MiXCR from the multiplex PCR reads. The data hold roughly 300,000 distinct CDR3 sequences, with 22% observed a single time.

The TCR sequence derives from a female donor with Graves disease. Here the sequenced sample was peripheral blood mononuclear cells (PBMCs), taken when the disease was refractory, from a patient treated with antithyroid drugs. The chain is built from TRBV6-1 and TRBJ2-5; tentatively, D is TRBD1 (6 bases). The CDR3 nucleotides are TGTGCCAGCAGTGAAATGACAGGTCAAGAGACCCAGTACTTC. This sequence encodes CASSEMTGQETQYF.